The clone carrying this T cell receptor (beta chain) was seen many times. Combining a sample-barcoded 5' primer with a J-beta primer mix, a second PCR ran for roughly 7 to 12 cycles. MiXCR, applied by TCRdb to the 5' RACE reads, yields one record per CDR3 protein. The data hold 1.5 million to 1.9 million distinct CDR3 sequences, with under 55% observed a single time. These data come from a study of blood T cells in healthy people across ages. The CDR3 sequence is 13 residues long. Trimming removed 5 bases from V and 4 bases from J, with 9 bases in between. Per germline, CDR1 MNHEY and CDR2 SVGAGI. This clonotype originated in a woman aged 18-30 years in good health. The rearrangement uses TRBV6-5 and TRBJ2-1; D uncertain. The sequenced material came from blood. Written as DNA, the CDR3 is TGTGCCAGCAGTGCGGACGGTTACAATGAGCAGTTCTTC. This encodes CASSADGYNEQFF.